This note documents a single T cell receptor (beta chain) sequence. The antigen is not known. This entry comes from a study of T cell repertoires in ileal Crohn's disease. Study at large: Patients had a median approximately 7.3-year disease duration, and around 35% were active smokers. Whole-study findings and limits: Endoscopic recurrence occurred in every patient whose clonality exceeded 26.8%.

Germline CDR1 and CDR2: SGHRS and YFSETQ. The V end was cut by 7 bases, the J end by 3 bases, with 4 bases between. The CDR3 has 11 amino acids. Assay used: immunoSEQ multiplex PCR; TCRdb lists only in-frame clones, some missing. The table includes about 8,400 clones, roughly 96% detected once. Specimen: ileal tissue. The chain uses TRBV5-1 and TRBJ2-2, with D unclear. This receptor was obtained from an adult with Crohn's disease. The chain's CDR3 is CASSDTGELFF. The DNA for the CDR3 is TGCGCCAGCTCCGACACCGGGGAGCTGTTTTTT. The variable domain in full, completed from reference TRBV5-1 and TRBJ2-2, reads KAGVTQTPRYLIKTRGQQVTLSCSPISGHRSVSWYQQTPGQGLQFLFEYFSETQRNKGNFPGRFSGRQFSNSRSEMNVSTLELGDSALYLCASSDTGELFFGEGSRLTVL.